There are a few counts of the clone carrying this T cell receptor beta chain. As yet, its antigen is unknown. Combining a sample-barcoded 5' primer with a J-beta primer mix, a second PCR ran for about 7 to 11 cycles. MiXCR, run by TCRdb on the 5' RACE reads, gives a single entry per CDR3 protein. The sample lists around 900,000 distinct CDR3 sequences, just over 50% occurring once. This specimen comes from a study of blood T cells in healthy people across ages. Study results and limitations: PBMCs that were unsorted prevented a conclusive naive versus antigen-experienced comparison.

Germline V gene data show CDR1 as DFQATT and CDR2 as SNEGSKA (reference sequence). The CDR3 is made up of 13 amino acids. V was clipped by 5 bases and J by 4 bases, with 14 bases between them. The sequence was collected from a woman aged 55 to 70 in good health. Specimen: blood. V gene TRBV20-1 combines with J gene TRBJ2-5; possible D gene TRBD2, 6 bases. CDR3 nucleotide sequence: TGCAGTGCTCGATTGACTAGTATAGAGACCCAGTACTTC. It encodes CSARLTSIETQYF.